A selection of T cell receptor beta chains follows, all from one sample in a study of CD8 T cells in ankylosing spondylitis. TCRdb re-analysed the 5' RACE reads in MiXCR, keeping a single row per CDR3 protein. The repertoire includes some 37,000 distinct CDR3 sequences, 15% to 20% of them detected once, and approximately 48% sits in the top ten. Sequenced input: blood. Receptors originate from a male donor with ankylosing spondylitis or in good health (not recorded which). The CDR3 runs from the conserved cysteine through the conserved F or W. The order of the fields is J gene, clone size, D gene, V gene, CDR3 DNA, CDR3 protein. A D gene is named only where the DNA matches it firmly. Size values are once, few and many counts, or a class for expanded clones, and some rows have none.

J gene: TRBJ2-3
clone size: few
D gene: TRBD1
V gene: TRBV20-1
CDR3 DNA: TGCAGTGGACAGGGGGCCACTAGCACAGATACGCAGTATTTT
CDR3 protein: CSGQGATSTDTQYF

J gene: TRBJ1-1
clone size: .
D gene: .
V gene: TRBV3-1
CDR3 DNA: TGTGCCAGCAGCCCCGGGGGGTCGGGCACTGAAGCTTTCTTT
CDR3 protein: CASSPGGSGTEAFF

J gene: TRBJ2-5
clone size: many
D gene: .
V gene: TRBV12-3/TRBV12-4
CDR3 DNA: TGTGCCAGCAGTTTTTTAGGAACAGGTGCGAAGACCCAGTACTTC
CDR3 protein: CASSFLGTGAKTQYF

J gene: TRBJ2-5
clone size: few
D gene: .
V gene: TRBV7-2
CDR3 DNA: TGTGCCAGCAGCCTACCAGGGGCGGAGACCCAGTACTTC
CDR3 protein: CASSLPGAETQYF

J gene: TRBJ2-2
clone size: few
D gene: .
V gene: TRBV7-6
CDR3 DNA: TGTGCCAGCAGCATGGGACATTCCGCGAACACCGGGGAGCTGTTTTTT
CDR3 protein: CASSMGHSANTGELFF

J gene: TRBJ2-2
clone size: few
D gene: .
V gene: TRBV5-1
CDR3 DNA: TGCGCCAGCAGCTTGGACAGGGTCGGAGCCGGGGAGCTGTTTTTT
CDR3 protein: CASSLDRVGAGELFF

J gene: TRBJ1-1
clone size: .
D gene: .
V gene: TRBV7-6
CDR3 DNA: TGTGCCAGCAGCCCGACAGCCCTAAACACTGAAGCTTTCTTT
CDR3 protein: CASSPTALNTEAFF

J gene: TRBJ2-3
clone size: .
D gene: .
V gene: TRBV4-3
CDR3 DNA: TGCGCCAGCAGCCAAGAAGGAACGATGAGTACGCAGTATTTT
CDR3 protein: CASSQEGTMSTQYF

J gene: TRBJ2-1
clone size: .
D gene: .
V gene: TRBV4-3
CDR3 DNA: TGCGCCAGCAGCCAAGATTACTTAGGGGACAATGAGCAGTTCTTC
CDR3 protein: CASSQDYLGDNEQFF

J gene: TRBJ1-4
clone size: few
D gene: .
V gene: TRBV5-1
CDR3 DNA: TGCGCCAGCAGCCCAATAGCAACTAATGAAAAACTGTTTTTT
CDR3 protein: CASSPIATNEKLFF

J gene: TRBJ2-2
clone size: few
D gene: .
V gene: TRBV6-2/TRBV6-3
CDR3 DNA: TGTGCCAGCACTCGAGGTGGCACCGGGGAGCTGTTTTTT
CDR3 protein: CASTRGGTGELFF

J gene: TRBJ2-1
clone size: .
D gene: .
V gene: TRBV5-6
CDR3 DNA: TGTGCCAGCAGCGAGGTGGGAGAGTTCGATGAGCAGTTCTTC
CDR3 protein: CASSEVGEFDEQFF

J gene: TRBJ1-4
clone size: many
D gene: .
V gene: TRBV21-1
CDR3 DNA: TGTGCCAGCAGGGGGGTGTACAATGAAAAACTGTTTTTT
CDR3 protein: CASRGVYNEKLFF

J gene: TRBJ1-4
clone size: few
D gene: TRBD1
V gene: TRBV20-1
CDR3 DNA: TGCAGTGCCCCGGGACAGGGGCGTGAAAAACTGTTTTTT
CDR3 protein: CSAPGQGREKLFF

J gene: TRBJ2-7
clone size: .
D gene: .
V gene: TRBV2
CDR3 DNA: TGTGCCAGCAGTGTGGGCAGGGGATGGAACGAGCAGTACTTC
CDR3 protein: CASSVGRGWNEQYF

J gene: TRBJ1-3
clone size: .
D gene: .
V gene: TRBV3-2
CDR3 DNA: TGTGCCAGCAGCCAAGATCTGCAGGACGTTGATGGAAACACCATATATTTT
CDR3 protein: CASSQDLQDVDGNTIYF

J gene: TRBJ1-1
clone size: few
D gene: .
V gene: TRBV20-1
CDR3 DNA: TGCAGTGCCCCCTCCAAAGGGAGGTTTACTGAAGCTTTCTTT
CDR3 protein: CSAPSKGRFTEAFF

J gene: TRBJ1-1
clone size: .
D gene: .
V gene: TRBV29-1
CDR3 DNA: TGCAGCGTTGACCGAGGGGGCACTGAAGCTTTCTTT
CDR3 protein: CSVDRGGTEAFF

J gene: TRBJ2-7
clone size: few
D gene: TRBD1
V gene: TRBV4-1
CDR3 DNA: TGCGCCAGCAGCCAAGAGGGGACAGGCTCCTACGAGCAGTACTTC
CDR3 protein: CASSQEGTGSYEQYF

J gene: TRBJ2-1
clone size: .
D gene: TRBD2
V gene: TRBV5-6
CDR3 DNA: TGTGCCAGCAGTTTGCGGGGGACCTCCTACAATGAGCAGTTCTTC
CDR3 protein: CASSLRGTSYNEQFF

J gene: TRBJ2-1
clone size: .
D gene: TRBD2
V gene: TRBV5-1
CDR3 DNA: TGCGCCAGCTCCGGACTAGACCACAATGAGCAGTTCTTC
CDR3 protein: CASSGLDHNEQFF

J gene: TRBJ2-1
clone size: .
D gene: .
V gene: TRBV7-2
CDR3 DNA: TGTGCCAGCAGCTCCCGGGGAGGGGCAGGGGCACGTGAGCAGTTCTTC
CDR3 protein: CASSSRGGAGAREQFF

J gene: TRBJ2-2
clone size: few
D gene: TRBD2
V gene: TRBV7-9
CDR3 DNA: TGTGCCAGCAGATCCGGGACTAGGCCGGACGGGGAGCTGTTTTTT
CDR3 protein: CASRSGTRPDGELFF

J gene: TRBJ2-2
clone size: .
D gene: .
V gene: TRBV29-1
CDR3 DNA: TGCAGCGTTGAACAGGGAGGCGGGGAGCTGTTTTTT
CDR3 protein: CSVEQGGGELFF

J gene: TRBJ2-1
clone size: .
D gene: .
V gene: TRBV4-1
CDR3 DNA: TGCGCCAGCAGCCAGGGAGTCTACAATGAGCAGTTCTTC
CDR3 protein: CASSQGVYNEQFF

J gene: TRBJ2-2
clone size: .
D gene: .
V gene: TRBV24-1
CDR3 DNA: TGTGCCACTGGGACCCCAAACACCGGGGAGCTGTTTTTT
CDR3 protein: CATGTPNTGELFF

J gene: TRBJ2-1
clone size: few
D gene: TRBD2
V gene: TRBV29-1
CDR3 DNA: TGCAGCGTTGAGTGGGGGGGGATATCATACAATGAGCAGTTCTTC
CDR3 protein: CSVEWGGISYNEQFF

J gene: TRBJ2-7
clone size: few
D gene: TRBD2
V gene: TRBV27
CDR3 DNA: TGTGCCAGCAGTCTTACGGGAGGAGTTGGGGACGAGCAGTACTTC
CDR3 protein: CASSLTGGVGDEQYF

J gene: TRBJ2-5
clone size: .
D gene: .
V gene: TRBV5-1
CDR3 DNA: TGCGCCAGCAGAGCGGGACAGATCCAAGAGACCCAGTACTTC
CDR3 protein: CASRAGQIQETQYF

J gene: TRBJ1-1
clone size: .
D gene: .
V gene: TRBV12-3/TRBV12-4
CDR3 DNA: TGTGCCAGCAGTCAGACACAAAACACTGAAGCTTTCTTT
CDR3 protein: CASSQTQNTEAFF

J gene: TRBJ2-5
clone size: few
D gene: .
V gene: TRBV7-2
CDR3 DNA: TGTGCCAGCAGCTTGTCGACGACAGGAAAAAAGACCCAGTACTTC
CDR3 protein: CASSLSTTGKKTQYF

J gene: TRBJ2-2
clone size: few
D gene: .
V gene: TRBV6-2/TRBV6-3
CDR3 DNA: TGTGCCAGCAGTTTCCTGGGACCGTCGAAGGAGGAGCTGTTTTTT
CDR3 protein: CASSFLGPSKEELFF

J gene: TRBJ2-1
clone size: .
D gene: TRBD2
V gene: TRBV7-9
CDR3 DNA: TGTGCCAGCAGCTTAGCCAGCGGGAGTTACGCGCAGTTCTTC
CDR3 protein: CASSLASGSYAQFF

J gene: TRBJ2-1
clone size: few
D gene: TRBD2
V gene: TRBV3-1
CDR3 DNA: TGTGCCAGCAGCCAAGTCTGGACTAGCCGGGGTGAGCAGTTCTTC
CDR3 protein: CASSQVWTSRGEQFF

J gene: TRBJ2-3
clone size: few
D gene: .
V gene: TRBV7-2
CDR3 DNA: TGTGCCAGCAGCTGGCGGGACTCCTCCACAGATACGCAGTATTTT
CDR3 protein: CASSWRDSSTDTQYF

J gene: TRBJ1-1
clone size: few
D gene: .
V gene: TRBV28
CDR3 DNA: TGTGCCAGCATCCGGCCGAACACTGAAGCTTTCTTT
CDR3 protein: CASIRPNTEAFF

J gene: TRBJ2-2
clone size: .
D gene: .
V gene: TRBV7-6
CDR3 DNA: TGTGCCAGCAGCCCAAAAAGGGCAATTAACACCGGGGAGCTGTTTTTT
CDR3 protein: CASSPKRAINTGELFF

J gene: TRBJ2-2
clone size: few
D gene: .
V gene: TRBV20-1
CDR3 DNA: TGCAGTGCTAGAGGACCCATCGCGAACACCGGGGAGCTGTTTTTT
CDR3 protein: CSARGPIANTGELFF

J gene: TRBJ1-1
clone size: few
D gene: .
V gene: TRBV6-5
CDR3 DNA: TGTGCCAGCAGTAATAAAGGCACTGAAGCTTTCTTT
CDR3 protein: CASSNKGTEAFF

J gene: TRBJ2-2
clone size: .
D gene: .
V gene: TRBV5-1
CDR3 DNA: TGCGCCAGCAGCTTGGGGGTCACAGGCGTCGGGGAGCTGTTTTTT
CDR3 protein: CASSLGVTGVGELFF

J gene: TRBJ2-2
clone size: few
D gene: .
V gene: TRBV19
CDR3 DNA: TGTGCCAGTAGTAGCGGGGACGACACCGGGGAGCTGTTTTTT
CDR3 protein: CASSSGDDTGELFF

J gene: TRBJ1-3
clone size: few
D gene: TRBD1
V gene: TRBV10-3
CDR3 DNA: TGTGCCATCAGTGAGCGGGGACAGCCGACCGGAAACACCATATATTTT
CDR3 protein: CAISERGQPTGNTIYF

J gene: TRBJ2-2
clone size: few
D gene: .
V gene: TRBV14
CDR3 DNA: TGTGCCAGCAGCCAATCAATCGCCGGGGAGCTGTTTTTT
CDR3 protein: CASSQSIAGELFF

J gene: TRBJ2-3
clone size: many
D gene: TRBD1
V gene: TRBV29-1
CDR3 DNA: TGCAGCGTTGACCTAGACAGGGGTAGTGCAGATACGCAGTATTTT
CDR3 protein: CSVDLDRGSADTQYF

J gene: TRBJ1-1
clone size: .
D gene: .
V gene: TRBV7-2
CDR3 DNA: TGTGCCAGCAGCCTACTGGGACGGCTGAACACTGAAGCTTTCTTT
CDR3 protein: CASSLLGRLNTEAFF

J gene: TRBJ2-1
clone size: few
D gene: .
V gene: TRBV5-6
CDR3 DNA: TGTGCCAGCAGCGGTCGGGTTTTCCCCCGATACAATGAGCAGTTCTTC
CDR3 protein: CASSGRVFPRYNEQFF

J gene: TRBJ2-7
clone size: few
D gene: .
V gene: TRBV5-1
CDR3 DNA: TGCGCCAGCAGCTTAAGAAGAGGACACGAGCAGTACTTC
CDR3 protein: CASSLRRGHEQYF

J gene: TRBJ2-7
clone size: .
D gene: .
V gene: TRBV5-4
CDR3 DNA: TGTGCCAGCAGCCGCGGACTGGATTCCTACGAGCAGTACTTC
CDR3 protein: CASSRGLDSYEQYF

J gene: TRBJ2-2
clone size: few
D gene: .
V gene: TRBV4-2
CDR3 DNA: TGTGCCAGCAGCCAAGAACCCTTTAACACCGGGGAGCTGTTTTTT
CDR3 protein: CASSQEPFNTGELFF

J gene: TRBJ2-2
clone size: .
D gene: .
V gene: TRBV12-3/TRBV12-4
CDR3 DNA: TGTGCCAGCAGTTGGGGACACATCACCGGGGAGCTGTTTTTT
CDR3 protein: CASSWGHITGELFF

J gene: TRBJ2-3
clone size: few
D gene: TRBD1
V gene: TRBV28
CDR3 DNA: TGTGCCAGCAGTCCCCTCGACGGGCAGGGGGCAAGAGATACGCAGTATTTT
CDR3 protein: CASSPLDGQGARDTQYF

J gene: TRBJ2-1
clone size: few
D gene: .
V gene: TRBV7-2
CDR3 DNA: TGTGCCAGCAGCAAACAGGGACCCCTTGGGAATGAGCAGTTCTTC
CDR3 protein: CASSKQGPLGNEQFF

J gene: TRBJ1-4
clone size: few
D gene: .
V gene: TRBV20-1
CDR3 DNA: TGCAGTGCTACTACAGTCTTGGAGGACGAAAAACTGTTTTTT
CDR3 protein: CSATTVLEDEKLFF

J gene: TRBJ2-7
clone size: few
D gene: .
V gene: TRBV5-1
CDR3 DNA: TGCGCCAGCAGCACGGACGGGACAAATTCCTACGAGCAGTACTTC
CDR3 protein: CASSTDGTNSYEQYF

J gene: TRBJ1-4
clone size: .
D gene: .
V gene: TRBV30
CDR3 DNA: TGTGCCTGGAGTCGGCGGCTGAATGAAAAACTGTTTTTT
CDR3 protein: CAWSRRLNEKLFF

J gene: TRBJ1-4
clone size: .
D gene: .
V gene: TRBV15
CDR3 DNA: TGTGCCACCAGCAGAGCGGAAAATGAAAAACTGTTTTTT
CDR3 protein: CATSRAENEKLFF

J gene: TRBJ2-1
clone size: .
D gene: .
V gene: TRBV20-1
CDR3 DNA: TGCAGTGCTAGCCTTTTTTCCAATGAGCAGTTCTTC
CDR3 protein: CSASLFSNEQFF

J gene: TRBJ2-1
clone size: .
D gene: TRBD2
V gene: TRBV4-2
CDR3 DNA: TGTGCCAGCAGCCCCGATAGCGGGAGAACCAATGAGCAGTTCTTC
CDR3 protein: CASSPDSGRTNEQFF

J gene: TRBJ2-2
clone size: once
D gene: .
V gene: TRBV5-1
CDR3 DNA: TGCGCCAGCAGCTTGGACAGCTCCGGGGAGCTGTTTTTT
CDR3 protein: CASSLDSSGELFF